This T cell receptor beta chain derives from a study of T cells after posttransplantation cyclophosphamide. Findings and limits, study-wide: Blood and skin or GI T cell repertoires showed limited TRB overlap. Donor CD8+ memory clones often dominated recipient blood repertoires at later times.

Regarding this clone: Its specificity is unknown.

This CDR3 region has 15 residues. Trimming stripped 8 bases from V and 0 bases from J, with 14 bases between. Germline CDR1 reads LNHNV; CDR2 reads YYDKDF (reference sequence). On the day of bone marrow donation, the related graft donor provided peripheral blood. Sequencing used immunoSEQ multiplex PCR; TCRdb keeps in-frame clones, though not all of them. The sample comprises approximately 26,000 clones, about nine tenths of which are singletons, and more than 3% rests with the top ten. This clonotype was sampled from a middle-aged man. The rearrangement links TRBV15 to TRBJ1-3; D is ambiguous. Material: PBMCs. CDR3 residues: CATGRSYLSGNTIYF. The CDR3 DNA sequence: TGTGCCACCGGGCGCAGCTACCTCTCTGGAAACACCATATATTTT.